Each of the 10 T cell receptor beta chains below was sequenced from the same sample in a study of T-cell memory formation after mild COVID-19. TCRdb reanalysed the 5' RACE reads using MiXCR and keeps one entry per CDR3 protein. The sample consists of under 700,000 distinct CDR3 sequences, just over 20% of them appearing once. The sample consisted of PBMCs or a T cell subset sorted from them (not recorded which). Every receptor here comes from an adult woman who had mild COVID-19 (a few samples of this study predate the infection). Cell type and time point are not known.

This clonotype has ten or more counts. This CDR3 is CASSRQRTEAFF. The CDR3 bases are TGTGCCAGCAGCCGACAGCGCACTGAAGCTTTCTTT. The chain couples TRBV5-6 to TRBJ1-1; a weak D match, TRBD1 (5 bases). The CDR3 loop spans 12 amino acids. The germline V gene encodes CDR1 SGHDT and CDR2 YYEEEE. Trimming removed 4 bases from V and 4 bases from J, with 8 bases in between.

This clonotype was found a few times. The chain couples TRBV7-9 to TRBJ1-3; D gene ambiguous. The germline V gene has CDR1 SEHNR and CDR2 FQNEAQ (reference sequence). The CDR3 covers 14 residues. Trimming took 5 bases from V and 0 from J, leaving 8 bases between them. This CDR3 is CASSPPVSGNTIYF. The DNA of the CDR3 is TGTGCCAGCAGCCCCCCCGTCTCTGGAAACACCATATATTTT.

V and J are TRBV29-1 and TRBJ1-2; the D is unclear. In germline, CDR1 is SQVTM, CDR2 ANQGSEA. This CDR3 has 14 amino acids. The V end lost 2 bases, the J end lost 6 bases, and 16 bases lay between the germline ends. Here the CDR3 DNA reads TGCAGCGTTGAATCGGGCCAGGCCTTTCATGGCTACACCTTC. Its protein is CSVESGQAFHGYTF.

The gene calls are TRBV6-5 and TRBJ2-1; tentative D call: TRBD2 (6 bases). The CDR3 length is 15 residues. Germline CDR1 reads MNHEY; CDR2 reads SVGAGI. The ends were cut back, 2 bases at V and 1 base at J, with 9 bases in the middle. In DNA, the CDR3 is TGTGCCAGCAGTTACCCGGGGGTATCCTACAATGAGCAGTTCTTC. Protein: CASSYPGVSYNEQFF.

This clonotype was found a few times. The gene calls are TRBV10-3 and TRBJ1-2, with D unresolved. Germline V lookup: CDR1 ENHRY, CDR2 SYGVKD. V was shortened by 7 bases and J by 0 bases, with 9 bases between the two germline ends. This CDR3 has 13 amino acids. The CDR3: CAIKREANYGYTF. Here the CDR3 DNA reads TGTGCCATCAAGCGGGAGGCTAACTATGGCTACACCTTC.

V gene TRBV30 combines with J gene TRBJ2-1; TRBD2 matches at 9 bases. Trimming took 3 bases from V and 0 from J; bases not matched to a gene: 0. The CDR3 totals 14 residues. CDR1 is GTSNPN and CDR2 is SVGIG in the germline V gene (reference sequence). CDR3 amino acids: CAWRTSGSYNEQFF. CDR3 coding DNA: TGTGCCTGGAGGACTAGCGGCTCCTACAATGAGCAGTTCTTC.

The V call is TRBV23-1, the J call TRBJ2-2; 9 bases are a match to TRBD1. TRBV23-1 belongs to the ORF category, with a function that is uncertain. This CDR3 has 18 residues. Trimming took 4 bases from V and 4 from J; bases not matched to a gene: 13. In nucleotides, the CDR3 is TGCGCCAGCAGTCTTCTACTCCCGGGACAGGGTAGCACCGGGGAGCTGTTTTTT. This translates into CASSLLLPGQGSTGELFF.

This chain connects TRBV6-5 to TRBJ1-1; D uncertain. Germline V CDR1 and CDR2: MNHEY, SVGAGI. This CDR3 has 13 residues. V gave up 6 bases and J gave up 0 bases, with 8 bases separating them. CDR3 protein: CASRPGVNTEAFF. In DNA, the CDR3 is TGTGCCAGCAGGCCAGGTGTGAACACTGAAGCTTTCTTT.

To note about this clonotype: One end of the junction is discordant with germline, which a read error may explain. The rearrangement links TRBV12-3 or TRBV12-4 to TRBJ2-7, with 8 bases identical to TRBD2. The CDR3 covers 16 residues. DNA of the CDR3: TGTGCCAACAGTCCTGCCCCCGGGAGGGTTCTTGGCGAGCAGTACTTC. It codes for CANSPAPGRVLGEQYF.

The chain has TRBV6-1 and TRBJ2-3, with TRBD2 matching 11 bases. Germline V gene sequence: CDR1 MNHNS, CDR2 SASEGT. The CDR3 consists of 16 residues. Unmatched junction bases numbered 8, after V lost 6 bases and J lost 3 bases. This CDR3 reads CASSETSGVETDTQYF. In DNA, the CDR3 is TGTGCCAGCAGCGAGACTAGCGGGGTCGAGACAGATACGCAGTATTTT.